One sample yielded the 4 T cell receptor beta chains listed below, sequenced in a study of STAT5B mutations in CD4+ large granular lymphocyte leukemia. The data were produced by immunoSEQ multiplex PCR, yet TCRdb's version contains in-frame clones alone and is incomplete. The sample includes more than 30,000 clones, approximately 79% of them seen just once. The sample was CD4+ T cells from blood buffy coats. These receptors were obtained from a human donor in good health.

The gene calls are TRBV6-5 and TRBJ1-3; 7 bases match TRBD1. V was pared by 5 bases and J by 2 bases, with 6 bases of the junction left unmatched. The CDR3 runs to 15 residues. The V gene's germline CDR1 is MNHEY and CDR2 SVGAGI. CDR3 in amino acids: CASSATGLAGNTIYF. DNA for the CDR3: TGTGCCAGCAGTGCGACAGGGTTGGCTGGAAACACCATATATTTT.

V and J are TRBV30 and TRBJ1-5; D is possibly TRBD1 (5 bases). Trimming took off 0 bases at V and 4 bases at J, with 13 bases between the two ends. The CDR3 runs 15 residues. CDR1 and CDR2 from the germline V gene are GTSNPN and SVGIG (reference sequence). The CDR3 here is CAWSVSGGRNQPQHF. CDR3 in DNA: TGTGCCTGGAGTGTCAGCGGGGGACGAAATCAGCCCCAGCATTTT.

The V gene is TRBV6-1, the J gene TRBJ2-5, with D perhaps TRBD1 (6 bases). The J call may be incorrect, as the DNA end agrees better with TRBJ2-7. Per germline, CDR1 MNHNS and CDR2 SASEGT. This CDR3 has 15 amino acids. The CDR3 DNA reads TGTGCCAGCAGTAATAAGGCCAGGGGACCCTACGAGCAGTACTTC. This codes for CASSNKARGPYEQYF.

The chain recombines TRBV5-8 with TRBJ2-3; D is unresolved. Germline V gene lookup returns CDR1 SGHTS and CDR2 YDEGEE. The CDR3 totals 15 residues. The germline V and J ends were trimmed by 3 bases and 7 bases, with 18 bases remaining between them. In nucleotides, the CDR3 is TGTGCCAGCAGCTCGAGATCGAAGGATCAGAATACGCAGTATTTT. It specifies CASSSRSKDQNTQYF.